The following is a T cell receptor (beta chain) sequence with its context. CDR1 is LNHNV and CDR2 is YYDKDF in the germline V gene (reference sequence). V gave up 0 bases and J gave up 5 bases, with 10 bases separating them. The CDR3 is made up of 15 amino acids. Profiling relied on immunoSEQ multiplex PCR, and the TCRdb table lists in-frame clones only, not all of them. The table has 95,000 to 100,000 clones, roughly nine tenths seen once; the top ten hold about a sixth. This sample is part of a study of identifying expanded T cells in peripheral blood. J is TRBJ2-2 and V is TRBV15; D unresolved. This receptor was obtained from a person aged 18 to 75 in good health. Sample: blood. For the CDR3, the DNA is TGTGCCACCAGCAGAGATCGGATTTTAACCGGGGAGCTGTTTTTT. Protein product: CATSRDRILTGELFF.